This TCR beta chain is drawn from a study of shared clonotypes between healthy human individuals. Overall study findings and caveats: Several donors had around 5% of their naive CD4 clonotypes in common.

The CDR3 extends over 14 amino acids. Deep-level settings were used for running the assay. Several immunoSEQ plates received, in even portions, the genomic DNA of each subset. The method was immunoSEQ multiplex PCR; TCRdb's version includes in-frame clones alone and lacks a portion of them. The sample lists about 770,000 clones, around 77% occurring once. A CD45RA+ naive subset and a CD45RA-negative memory subset were split from CD4+ cells. In regard to this clone: Antigen: not known.

This receptor was taken from a woman aged 25 to 39 in good health. This sequence joins TRBV21-1 and TRBJ2-7. TRBV21-1 has pseudogene status. The specimen sequenced was memory CD4+ T cells sorted from blood. Subset defined: CD45RA-negative fraction. CDR3 loop: CASVPGGGGYEQYF. The DNA for the CDR3 is TGTGCCAGCGTTCCAGGCGGAGGGGGGTACGAGCAGTACTTC.